One sample yielded the 20 T cell receptor beta chains listed below, sequenced in a study of T cells in Graves' hyperthyroidism and ophthalmopathy. Researchers amplified the TCR beta CDR3 regions from RNA transcripts. First-round RT-PCR of the TCR CDR3 relied on the HTBI primer set. MiXCR was run by TCRdb on the multiplex PCR reads, yielding one entry per CDR3 protein. This sample has about 260,000 distinct CDR3 sequences, with less than 30% found just once. Sequenced: blood. These receptors were obtained from a man aged 35 to 55 with Graves' hyperthyroidism that later progressed to Graves' ophthalmopathy.

The V and J genes are TRBV9 and TRBJ2-2; 8 nucleotides match TRBD2. The trim removed 3 bases at V and 2 bases at J, leaving 6 bases unmatched. Looked up from germline, CDR1 is SGDLS and CDR2 is YYNGEE. The CDR3 is 16 residues long. CDR3 sequence (DNA): TGTGCCAGCAGCGCCGACAGCGGGAGTAACACCGGGGAGCTGTTTTTT. Its translation: CASSADSGSNTGELFF.

The rearrangement joins TRBV6-1 to TRBJ1-1, with D maybe TRBD1 (6 bases). V lost 7 bases to trimming and J lost 1 base, with 16 bases between them. The germline V gene has CDR1 MNHNS and CDR2 SASEGT. The CDR3 consists of 15 residues. The CDR3 loop reads CASTQQGAGNTEAFF. The CDR3, as DNA: TGTGCCAGCACGCAACAGGGAGCAGGGAACACTGAAGCTTTCTTT.

This clonotype was seen at least ten times. The genes are TRBV20-1 and TRBJ2-5, with TRBD2 identical over 9 bases. The CDR3 is 13 amino acids. The J segment lost 5 bases and the V segment lost 7 bases, leaving 8 bases of the junction unmatched. The germline V gene encodes CDR1 DFQATT and CDR2 SNEGSKA (reference sequence). The CDR3 loop reads CSGKLAGRETQYF. The CDR3 nucleotides read TGCAGTGGGAAGCTAGCGGGAAGGGAGACCCAGTACTTC.

This clonotype was seen ten or more times. The gene calls are TRBV2 and TRBJ2-7; no reliable D call. V was clipped by 7 bases and J by 0 bases, with 7 bases between them. Germline CDR1 reads SNHLY; CDR2 reads FYNNEI. The CDR3 length is 12 residues. In nucleotides, the CDR3 is TGTGCCAGCACAGGAGACTCCTACGAGCAGTACTTC. This sequence encodes CASTGDSYEQYF.

This chain uses TRBV11-1 with TRBJ2-7; 9 nucleotides match TRBD1. The CDR3 has 16 amino acids. V was pared by 5 bases and J by 5 bases, with 13 bases of the junction left unmatched. Germline CDR1 and CDR2: SGHAT and FQDESV (reference sequence). The CDR3 bases are TGTGCCAGCAGCGTAAAGCCCGGGACAGGGTTCGACGAGCAGTACTTC. This translates into CASSVKPGTGFDEQYF. Based on the CDR3 plus reference TRBV11-1 and TRBJ2-7, the full variable domain is EAEVAQSPRYKITEKSQAVAFWCDPISGHATLYWYRQILGQGPELLVQFQDESVVDDSQLPKDRFSAERLKGVDSTLKIQPAELGDSAMYLCASSVKPGTGFDEQYFGPGTRLTVT.

This clonotype was recorded at least ten times. The rearrangement uses TRBV29-1 and TRBJ1-5; the D gene is possibly TRBD1 (5 bases). Germline CDR1 and CDR2: SQVTM and ANQGSEA. V gave up 4 bases and J gave up 0 bases, with 7 bases separating them. This CDR3 contains 13 residues. The CDR3 region is CSVGGGSNQPQHF. CDR3 DNA sequence: TGCAGCGTTGGGGGGGGTAGCAATCAGCCCCAGCATTTT.

This clonotype was picked up many times. The rearrangement links TRBV20-1 to TRBJ2-7; 9 positions agree with TRBD2. Germline V lookup: CDR1 DFQATT, CDR2 SNEGSKA (reference sequence). The ends lost 4 bases at V and 6 bases at J; junction bases unmatched: 10. The CDR3 spans 14 residues. The CDR3 region is CSAKAQGGRAEQYF. DNA of the CDR3: TGCAGTGCTAAGGCCCAAGGCGGGAGGGCCGAGCAGTACTTC.

The chain uses TRBV5-1 and TRBJ2-7; unclear D gene. The germline CDR1 and CDR2 sequences are SGHRS and YFSETQ. Trimming took off 0 bases at V and 0 bases at J, with 10 bases between the two ends. The CDR3 consists of 15 residues. The chain's CDR3 is CASSLEQASSYEQYF. CDR3 DNA sequence: TGCGCCAGCAGCTTGGAGCAGGCGAGCTCCTACGAGCAGTACTTC.

The sample holds many counts of this clonotype. The V gene is TRBV11-2, the J gene TRBJ1-1, with 8 bases fitting TRBD1. The germline CDR1 and CDR2 sequences are SGHAT and FQNNGV. V lost 6 bases and J lost 6; bases outside the gene matches: 3. This CDR3 spans 12 amino acids. The CDR3 DNA reads as TGTGCCAGCAGTCGACAGGGGTCTGAAGCTTTCTTT. Encoded protein: CASSRQGSEAFF.

The chain recombines TRBV6-2 or TRBV6-3 with TRBJ2-7, with no clear D. Germline CDR1 reads MNHEY; CDR2 reads SVGEGT. The CDR3 consists of 11 residues. Trimming stripped 5 bases from V and 7 bases from J, with 9 bases between. CDR3 DNA sequence: TGTGCCAGCAGTCATGTGGGGGAGCAGTACTTC. Protein sequence: CASSHVGEQYF.

This clonotype has a single count. This chain connects TRBV7-9 to TRBJ2-2; the D is unclear. The CDR3 loop spans 12 amino acids. V was trimmed by 6 bases and J by 6 bases, leaving 8 bases between them. Germline V CDR1 and CDR2: SEHNR, FQNEAQ (reference sequence). The CDR3 is CASSITPGELFF. The CDR3 coding sequence is TGTGCCAGCAGTATTACCCCCGGGGAGCTGTTTTTT.

V gene TRBV6-1 combines with J gene TRBJ2-7; TRBD1 might be the D (5 bases). The CDR3 consists of 14 residues. Germline values: CDR1 MNHNS, CDR2 SASEGT. V shed 5 bases and J shed 0 bases, with 11 bases lying between them. CDR3 nucleotide sequence: TGTGCCAGCAGTAGCCTCAGGGTCTCCTACGAGCAGTACTTC. This translates into CASSSLRVSYEQYF.

The V and J genes are TRBV5-1 and TRBJ1-1; D is unclear. The length of the CDR3 is 15 residues. V was trimmed by 4 bases and J by 1 base, leaving 14 bases between them. Looked up from germline, CDR1 is SGHRS and CDR2 is YFSETQ. The CDR3 here is CASSLTPGSNTEAFF. The CDR3 bases are TGCGCCAGCAGCCTGACCCCTGGCTCGAACACTGAAGCTTTCTTT.

There are many counts of this clonotype. The chain recombines TRBV11-2 with TRBJ2-2; 9 bases match TRBD1. From germline, CDR1 is SGHAT and CDR2 FQNNGV. V lost 2 bases, J lost 3 bases, and 7 bases stayed unmatched. CDR3 length: 17 residues. CDR3 loop: CASSLTLGTGHTGELFF. DNA of the CDR3: TGTGCCAGCAGCTTAACCCTGGGGACAGGGCACACCGGGGAGCTGTTTTTT.

This clonotype was counted many times. The genes are TRBV12-3 or TRBV12-4 and TRBJ1-1; TRBD1 might be the D (6 bases). V gave up 4 bases and J gave up 6 bases, with 24 bases separating them. This CDR3 region has 17 residues. Here the CDR3 reads CASSSNTQGRRIAEAFF. CDR3 in DNA: TGTGCCAGCAGTTCGAATACACAGGGACGCCGGATCGCTGAAGCTTTCTTT.

This clonotype was detected many times. This chain uses TRBV5-1 with TRBJ1-1; D is possibly TRBD1 (5 bases). With 0 bases removed from V and 5 bases from J, the gap between germline ends came to 14 bases. From germline, CDR1 is SGHRS and CDR2 YFSETQ. The CDR3 is 15 residues long. For the CDR3, the DNA is TGCGCCAGCAGCTTGGCCCCCGCCGGGGGTACTGAAGCTTTCTTT. Translated: CASSLAPAGGTEAFF.

This clonotype was observed at least ten times. The rearrangement uses TRBV24-1 and TRBJ2-7; D unclear. The CDR3 has 14 residues. Between the trimmed V and J ends, which lost 4 bases and 0 bases, there was a span of 9 bases. From germline, CDR1 is KGHDR and CDR2 SFDVKD. The CDR3 DNA follows: TGTGCCACCAGTGACCCAAACACCTCCTACGAGCAGTACTTC. Amino acids: CATSDPNTSYEQYF.

This clonotype was found many times. The chain combines TRBV6-1 with TRBJ2-7; perhaps D is TRBD1 or TRBD2 (6 bases each). From germline, CDR1 is MNHNS and CDR2 SASEGT. Between the trimmed V and J ends, which lost 7 bases and 0 bases, there was a span of 16 bases. The CDR3 is 15 residues long. The CDR3 protein is CASTPEGVSSYEQYF. The CDR3 coding sequence is TGTGCCAGCACCCCGGAGGGGGTTAGCTCCTACGAGCAGTACTTC.

This clonotype was seen at least ten times. The chain is built from TRBV6-2 or TRBV6-3 and TRBJ2-7, with TRBD1 identical over 8 bases. This CDR3 is built from 13 residues. The germline CDR1 and CDR2 sequences are MNHEY and SVGEGT. Trimming at V came to 5 bases and at J to 9 bases, leaving 9 bases not matched to a gene. In DNA form, the CDR3 reads TGTGCCAGCAGTAAGACAGGGGATATTCGGCAGTACTTC. Translated: CASSKTGDIRQYF.

The rearrangement links TRBV10-3 to TRBJ2-2, with D perhaps being TRBD1 or TRBD2 (5 bases each). Trimming removed 2 bases from V and 4 bases from J, with 11 bases in between. The CDR3 runs 15 residues. CDR1 ENHRY and CDR2 SYGVKD come from the germline V gene. CDR3 amino acids: CAISETGPLTGELFF. CDR3 sequence (DNA): TGTGCCATCAGTGAGACGGGGCCGCTCACCGGGGAGCTGTTTTTT.